A single sample gave rise to the 6 T cell receptor beta chains below, sequenced in a study of blood T cell repertoires in COVID-19. Sequencing used immunoSEQ multiplex PCR; TCRdb keeps in-frame clones, though not all of them. Of around 170,000 clones in the sample, around 86% are singletons; the top ten hold around 0.6%. The sample comprised peripheral blood. Receptors originate from a man aged 55 to 70 with COVID-19, enrolled during active disease.

The V and J genes are TRBV7-9 and TRBJ1-5; 8 nucleotides match TRBD1. The CDR3 consists of 15 residues. V was pared by 3 bases and J by 4 bases, with 5 bases of the junction left unmatched. CDR1 is SEHNR, CDR2 FQNEAQ, per germline (reference sequence). The DNA for the CDR3 is TGTGCCAGCAGCTTGGACCGACAGGGGAATCAGCCCCAGCATTTT. Its protein product is CASSLDRQGNQPQHF.

Here the CDR3 DNA reads TGTGCCAGAAGCTTCGAGCAGCCCCAGCATTTT. Its translation is CARSFEQPQHF. V and J are TRBV5-3 and TRBJ1-5; D not resolved. Being an ORF, TRBV5-3 has a function that is uncertain. CDR3 length: 11 amino acids. Trimming left V 2 bases short and J 7 bases short, with 4 bases between.

This clone was recorded only once. CDR3 protein: CASSLSSGTSRRNEQFF. For the CDR3, the DNA is TGCGCCAGCAGCTTGTCATCCGGGACTAGTAGGAGAAATGAGCAGTTCTTC. The genes are TRBV5-1 and TRBJ2-1; 8 positions match TRBD2. The CDR3 consists of 17 residues. CDR1 is SGHRS and CDR2 is YFSETQ in the germline V gene. After removal of 1 base from V and 7 bases from J, the junction contained 13 bases not matched to a gene.

Concerning this clone itself: At the DNA level, this CDR3 is encoded by other sequences in the same sample as well. The chain's CDR3 is CATSGGGGNQPQHF. DNA of the CDR3: TGTGCCACCAGCGGAGGGGGAGGCAATCAGCCCCAGCATTTT. The rearrangement joins TRBV15 to TRBJ1-5; maybe TRBD1 (6 bases). The CDR3 is made up of 14 amino acids. Germline lookup yields CDR1 LNHNV and CDR2 YYDKDF (reference sequence). Between the trimmed V and J ends, which lost 5 bases and 2 bases, there was a span of 10 bases.

This chain links TRBV19 with TRBJ2-3; maybe TRBD1 (6 bases). The CDR3 loop spans 14 amino acids. Germline lookup yields CDR1 LNHDA and CDR2 SQIVND (reference sequence). V was clipped by 6 bases and J by 2 bases, with 12 bases between them. This chain's CDR3 is CASSPRQATDTQYF. CDR3 bases: TGTGCCAGTAGCCCGAGACAGGCCACAGATACGCAGTATTTT.

The chain couples TRBV11-2 to TRBJ1-2; D not certain. The germline V and J ends were trimmed by 1 base and 7 bases, with 10 bases remaining between them. The CDR3 runs to 13 residues. Per the germline V gene, CDR1 is SGHAT and CDR2 is FQNNGV. The CDR3 sequence: CASSLARNLGYTF. CDR3 in DNA: TGTGCCAGCAGCTTAGCCAGAAATCTTGGCTACACCTTC.